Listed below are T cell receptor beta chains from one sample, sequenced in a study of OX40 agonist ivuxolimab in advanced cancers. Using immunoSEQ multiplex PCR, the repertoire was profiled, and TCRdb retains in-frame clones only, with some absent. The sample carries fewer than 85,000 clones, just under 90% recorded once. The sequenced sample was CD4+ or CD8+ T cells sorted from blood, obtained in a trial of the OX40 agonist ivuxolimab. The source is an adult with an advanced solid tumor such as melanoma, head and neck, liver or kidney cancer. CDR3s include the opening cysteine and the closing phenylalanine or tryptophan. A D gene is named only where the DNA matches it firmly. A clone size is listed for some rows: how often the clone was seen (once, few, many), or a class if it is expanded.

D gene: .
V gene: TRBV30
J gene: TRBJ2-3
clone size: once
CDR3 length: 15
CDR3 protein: CAWSFDRSGTDTQYF
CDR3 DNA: TGTGCCTGGAGTTTCGACAGGTCGGGCACAGATACGCAGTATTTT

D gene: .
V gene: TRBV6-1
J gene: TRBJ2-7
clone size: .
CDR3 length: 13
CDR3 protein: CASSSHPGEVQYF
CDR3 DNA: TGTGCCAGCAGTTCCCACCCTGGGGAGGTGCAGTACTTC

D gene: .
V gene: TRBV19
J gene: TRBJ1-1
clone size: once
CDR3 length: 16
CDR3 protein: CASSPVLRSVGTEAFF
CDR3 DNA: TGTGCCAGTAGTCCCGTGCTAAGATCCGTGGGGACTGAAGCTTTCTTT

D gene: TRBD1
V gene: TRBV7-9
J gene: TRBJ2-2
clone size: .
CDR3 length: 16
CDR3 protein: CASSLTGQLNTGELFF
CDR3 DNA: TGTGCCAGCAGCTTAACGGGACAGCTTAACACCGGGGAGCTGTTTTTT

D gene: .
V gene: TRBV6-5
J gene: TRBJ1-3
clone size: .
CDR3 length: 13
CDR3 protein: CASIRAGGNTIYF
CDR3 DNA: TGTGCCAGCATACGGGCAGGCGGAAACACCATATATTTT

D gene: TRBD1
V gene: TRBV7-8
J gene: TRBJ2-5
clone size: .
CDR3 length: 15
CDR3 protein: CASSSTGQGGETQYF
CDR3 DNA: TGTGCCAGCAGCTCCACGGGACAGGGAGGGGAGACCCAGTACTTC

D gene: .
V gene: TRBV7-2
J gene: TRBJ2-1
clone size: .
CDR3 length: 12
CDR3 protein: CASSLSYNEQFF
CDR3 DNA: TGTGCCAGCAGCTTAAGTTACAATGAGCAGTTCTTC

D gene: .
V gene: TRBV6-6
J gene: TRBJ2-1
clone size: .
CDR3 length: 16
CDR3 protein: CASSFPRGGLINEQFF
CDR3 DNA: TGTGCCAGCAGTTTTCCTAGGGGCGGATTGATCAATGAGCAGTTCTTC

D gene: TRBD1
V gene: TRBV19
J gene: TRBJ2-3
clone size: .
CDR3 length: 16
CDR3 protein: CASSIAAGQGPDTQYF
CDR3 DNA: TGTGCCAGTAGTATAGCCGCAGGACAGGGGCCAGATACGCAGTATTTT

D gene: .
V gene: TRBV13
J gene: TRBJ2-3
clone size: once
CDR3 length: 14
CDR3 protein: CASTVLFGADTQYF
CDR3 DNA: TGTGCCAGCACCGTCCTGTTTGGGGCAGATACGCAGTATTTT

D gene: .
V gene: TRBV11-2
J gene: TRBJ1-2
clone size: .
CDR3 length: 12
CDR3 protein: CASSLGYYGYTF
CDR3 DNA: TGTGCCAGCAGCTTAGGATACTATGGCTACACCTTC

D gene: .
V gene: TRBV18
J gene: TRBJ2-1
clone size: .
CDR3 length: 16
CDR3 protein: CASSPSTGYSYNEQFF
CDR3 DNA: TGTGCCAGCTCACCAAGCACAGGCTACTCCTACAATGAGCAGTTCTTC

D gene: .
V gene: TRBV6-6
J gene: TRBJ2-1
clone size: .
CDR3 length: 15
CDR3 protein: CASSYSQEPYNEQFF
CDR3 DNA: TGTGCCAGCAGTTACTCGCAGGAACCCTACAATGAGCAGTTCTTC

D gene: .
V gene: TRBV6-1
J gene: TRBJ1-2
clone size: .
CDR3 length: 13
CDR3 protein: CASSAGTLYGYTF
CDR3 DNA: TGTGCCAGCAGTGCGGGGACCCTCTATGGCTACACCTTC

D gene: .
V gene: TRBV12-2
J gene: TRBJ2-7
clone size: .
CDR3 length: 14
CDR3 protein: CASRLDRGPGEQYF
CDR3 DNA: TGTGCAAGTCGCTTAGACAGGGGGCCGGGCGAGCAGTACTTC

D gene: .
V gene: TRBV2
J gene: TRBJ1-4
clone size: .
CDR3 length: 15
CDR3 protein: CASSSNGLGDEKLFF
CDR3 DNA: TGTGCCAGCAGTTCCAACGGCCTTGGCGACGAAAAACTGTTTTTT

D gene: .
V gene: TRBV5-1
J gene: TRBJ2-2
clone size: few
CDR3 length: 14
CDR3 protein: CASSLEAGTGELFF
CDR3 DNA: TGCGCCAGCAGCTTGGAAGCGGGCACCGGGGAGCTGTTTTTT

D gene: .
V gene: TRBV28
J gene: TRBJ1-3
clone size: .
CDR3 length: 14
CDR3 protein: CASSFWTLGNTIYF
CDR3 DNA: TGTGCCAGCAGCTTTTGGACTCTTGGAAACACCATATATTTT

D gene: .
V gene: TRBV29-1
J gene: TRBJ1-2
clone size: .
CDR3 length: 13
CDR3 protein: CSVDNRRISGYTF
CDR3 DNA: TGCAGCGTTGACAACAGGAGGATAAGTGGCTACACCTTC

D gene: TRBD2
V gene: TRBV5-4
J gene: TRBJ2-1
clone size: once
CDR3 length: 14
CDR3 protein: CASSREALDNEQFF
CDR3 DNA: TGTGCCAGCAGCCGGGAGGCCCTGGACAATGAGCAGTTCTTC

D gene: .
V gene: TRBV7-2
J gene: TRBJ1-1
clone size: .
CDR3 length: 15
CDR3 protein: CASSFHSDRLVWAFF
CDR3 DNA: TGTGCCAGCAGCTTCCACTCGGACCGCTTGGTTTGGGCTTTCTTT

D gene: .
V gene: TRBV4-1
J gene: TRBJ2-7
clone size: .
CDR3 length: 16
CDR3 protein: CASSQDSPDRGREQYF
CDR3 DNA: TGCGCCAGCAGCCAAGATTCCCCCGACAGAGGGCGAGAGCAGTACTTC

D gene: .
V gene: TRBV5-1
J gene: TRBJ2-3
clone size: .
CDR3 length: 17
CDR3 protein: CASSLVMGTPSTDTQYF
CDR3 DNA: TGCGCCAGCAGCTTGGTGATGGGGACCCCTAGCACAGATACGCAGTATTTT